These 25 T cell receptor beta chains were all obtained from the same sample, sequenced in a study of blood T cell repertoires in COVID-19. Measured with immunoSEQ multiplex PCR; TCRdb has only the in-frame clones, and not every one. The data show over 90,000 clones, approximately 86% seen once. What was sequenced was peripheral blood. These receptors came from a man aged 50 or older with active or convalescent COVID-19.

The V call is TRBV6-6, the J call TRBJ2-7; 9 bases map to TRBD2. The CDR3 covers 15 residues. From germline, CDR1 is MNHNY and CDR2 SVGAGI (reference sequence). V was clipped by 2 bases and J by 1 base; unmatched bases: 3. The CDR3 region has the DNA TGTGCCAGCAGTTACGAGCGGGGGGTTTCCTACGAGCAGTACGTC. Its translation: CASSYERGVSYEQYV.

The chain carries TRBV19 and TRBJ2-7, with 7 bases fitting TRBD2. Trimming at V came to 5 bases and at J to 6 bases, leaving 7 bases not matched to a gene. The CDR3 sequence is 13 residues long. Germline-derived CDR1 and CDR2 are LNHDA and SQIVND (reference sequence). CDR3 sequence: CASSPDWGGEQYF. The CDR3 nucleotides are TGTGCCAGTAGTCCAGACTGGGGGGGCGAGCAGTACTTC.

This chain links TRBV6-1 with TRBJ2-1, with TRBD1 matching 7 bases. The CDR3 has 19 residues. Trimming took 0 bases from V and 0 from J; bases not matched to a gene: 11. In germline, CDR1 is MNHNS, CDR2 SASEGT. CDR3 sequence (DNA): TGTGCCAGCAGTGAAGCGCCGGCTATACAGGGGAGCTCCTACAATGAGCAGTTCTTC. Its translation: CASSEAPAIQGSSYNEQFF.

V is TRBV29-1 and J is TRBJ2-7, with D unresolved. The CDR3 covers 11 residues. V was shortened by 4 bases and J by 3 bases, with 7 bases between the two germline ends. Germline V lookup: CDR1 SQVTM, CDR2 ANQGSEA. The CDR3 DNA is TGCAGCGTTGCAGATTACTACGAGCAGTACTTC. It yields the protein CSVADYYEQYF.

The chain joins TRBV6-5 to TRBJ2-4, with TRBD2 matching over 8 bases. The CDR3 length is 15 residues. Germline lookup yields CDR1 MNHEY and CDR2 SVGAGI. V shed 7 bases and J 4 bases; nucleotides not matched to a gene: 9. CDR3 DNA: TGTGCCAGCAAGGGGGGACTAGAAAGTAAAAACATTCAGTACTTC. The encoded protein is CASKGGLESKNIQYF.

This rearrangement joins TRBV7-8 to TRBJ1-2; 11 bases align to TRBD1. The CDR3 contains 14 residues. Germline V gene lookup returns CDR1 SGHVS and CDR2 FQNEAQ. V was pared by 2 bases and J by 6 bases, with 2 bases of the junction left unmatched. Written as DNA, the CDR3 is TGTGCCAGCAGCTTATGGGGACAGGGGGATGGCTACACCTTC. Protein sequence: CASSLWGQGDGYTF.

The chain is built from TRBV27 and TRBJ2-5; D is possibly TRBD2 (6 bases). CDR1 and CDR2 (germline): MNHEY, SMNVEV (reference sequence). The V gene lost 5 bases and the J gene lost 3 bases, with 13 bases spanning the gap. This CDR3 spans 14 amino acids. CDR3 region: CASSPIGGEETQYF. Written as DNA, the CDR3 is TGTGCCAGCAGTCCCATCGGGGGAGAAGAGACCCAGTACTTC.

The count of this clone is one. This sequence joins TRBV5-4 and TRBJ2-2; TRBD1 is a possible D gene (6 bases). Germline V CDR1 and CDR2: SGHNT, YYREEE (reference sequence). The CDR3 has 13 residues. V was cut by 9 bases and J by 5 bases, with 14 bases left in between. The CDR3 bases are TGTGCCATGGCCAGGGGCATGACCGGGGAGCTGTTTTTT. Translating it yields CAMARGMTGELFF.

V and J are TRBV19 and TRBJ2-7, with a tentative D call TRBD1 (5 bases). The germline V gene has CDR1 LNHDA and CDR2 SQIVND (reference sequence). This CDR3 is 14 amino acids long. Trimming stripped 6 bases from V and 0 bases from J, with 12 bases between. The CDR3 DNA reads TGTGCCAGTAGCCCATCAACAGGCTCCTACGAGCAGTACTTC. This translates into CASSPSTGSYEQYF.

This clone is a singleton in its sample. The rearrangement links TRBV6-6 to TRBJ1-1, with D maybe TRBD1 (5 bases). The CDR3 covers 13 residues. V lost 2 bases, J lost 3 bases, and 7 bases lay in between. The germline V gene has CDR1 MNHNY and CDR2 SVGAGI (reference sequence). CDR3 residues: CASSYGGDTEAFF. The CDR3 region has the DNA TGTGCCAGCAGTTACGGGGGGGACACTGAAGCTTTCTTT.

V usage is TRBV4-3 and J usage is TRBJ1-5; D gene unclear. CDR3 size: 16 residues. CDR1 is LGHNA and CDR2 is YSLEER in the germline V gene. V lost 1 base and J lost 0, with 10 bases in between. The CDR3 nucleotides are TGCGCCAGCAGCCAAGCGGGGAACCGTAGCAATCAGCCCCAGCATTTT. Its translation: CASSQAGNRSNQPQHF.

The sample holds one count of this clone. The chain couples TRBV7-8 to TRBJ1-1; perhaps TRBD1 as D (6 bases). V was clipped by 7 bases and J by 0 bases, with 9 bases between them. CDR1 is SGHVS and CDR2 is FQNEAQ in the germline V gene. The CDR3 is 13 amino acids. The DNA for the CDR3 is TGTGCCAGCACGGACAGCATGAACACTGAAGCTTTCTTT. Its protein is CASTDSMNTEAFF. The variable domain in full, with the rest retrieved from reference TRBV7-8 and TRBJ1-1, is GAGVSQSPRYKVAKRGQDVALRCDPISGHVSLFWYQQALGQGPEFLTYFQNEAQLDKSGLPSDRFFAERPEGSVSTLKIQRTQQEDSAVYLCASTDSMNTEAFFGQGTRLTVV.

V gene TRBV30 combines with J gene TRBJ2-5, with 9 bases matching TRBD1. The V gene's germline CDR1 is GTSNPN and CDR2 SVGIG (reference sequence). This CDR3 contains 15 residues. V trimming: 1 base; J trimming: 4 bases; junction bases outside the gene matches: 7. The CDR3 bases are TGTGCCTGGAGTGGGTGGGGACAGGGATCAGAGACCCAGTACTTC. It is translated as CAWSGWGQGSETQYF.

The chain uses TRBV12-3 or TRBV12-4 and TRBJ1-1; D is unclear. The CDR3 length is 13 residues. Trimming removed 0 bases at V and 1 base at J, with 3 bases between. The CDR3 coding sequence is TGTGCCAGCAGTTTAGCGAGGAACACTGAAGCTTTCTTT. It translates to CASSLARNTEAFF.

This chain links TRBV4-1 with TRBJ1-5; 7 nucleotides agree with TRBD1. This CDR3 has 15 residues. Trimming took 4 bases from V and 3 from J; bases not matched to a gene: 6. CDR1 is MGHRA, CDR2 YSYEKL, per germline. CDR3 loop: CASSRQTGHNQPQHF. The DNA for the CDR3 is TGCGCCAGCAGCCGCCAGACAGGGCACAATCAGCCCCAGCATTTT.

The chain combines TRBV5-1 with TRBJ1-3; TRBD1 agrees at 8 bases. J gave up 2 bases and V 4 bases, and 5 bases lay outside the gene matches. The CDR3 is 15 residues long. Per germline, CDR1 SGHRS and CDR2 YFSETQ. CDR3 amino acids: CASSTGGSAGNTIYF. DNA of the CDR3: TGCGCCAGCAGCACAGGGGGTTCGGCTGGAAACACCATATATTTT. Drawing the rest from reference TRBV5-1 and TRBJ1-3, the complete variable domain is KAGVTQTPRYLIKTRGQQVTLSCSPISGHRSVSWYQQTPGQGLQFLFEYFSETQRNKGNFPGRFSGRQFSNSRSEMNVSTLELGDSALYLCASSTGGSAGNTIYFGEGSWLTVV.

The chain employs TRBV18 and TRBJ2-2; D remains unclear. V shed 3 bases and J shed 5 bases, with 4 bases lying between them. Germline lookup yields CDR1 KGHSH and CDR2 LQKENI. The CDR3 is 12 residues long. The CDR3 sequence is CASSPRTGELFF. CDR3 DNA sequence: TGTGCCAGCTCACCTAGAACCGGGGAGCTGTTTTTT.

For the CDR3, the DNA is TGTGCCTGGAGTGTTACAGGTTATGCCTACGAGCAGTACTTC. Its translation is CAWSVTGYAYEQYF. V is TRBV30 and J is TRBJ2-7; the D gene is possibly TRBD1 (5 bases). Germline CDR1 GTSNPN, CDR2 SVGIG (reference sequence). The germline V and J ends were trimmed by 0 bases and 2 bases, with 11 bases remaining between them. The CDR3 covers 14 residues.

Here the CDR3 DNA reads TGTGCCAGCAGCGACAGGACTAGCGGGGTCAACAATGAGCAGTTCTTC. Protein: CASSDRTSGVNNEQFF. The V call is TRBV9, the J call TRBJ2-1; 12 bases match TRBD2. This CDR3 spans 16 amino acids. CDR1 is SGDLS, CDR2 YYNGEE, per germline. The J segment lost 5 bases and the V segment lost 3 bases, leaving 6 bases of the junction unmatched.

CDR3 sequence reads: CASSLVRGGETQYF. The DNA for the CDR3 is TGTGCCAGCAGCTTAGTGCGGGGAGGGGAGACCCAGTACTTC. The chain couples TRBV11-2 to TRBJ2-5, with 7 positions matching TRBD2. CDR3 length: 14 amino acids. The V and J ends lost 1 base and 5 bases, in that order; junction bases with no gene match: 4. CDR1 is SGHAT, CDR2 FQNNGV, per germline.

This clone appeared a single time. The chain joins TRBV10-1 to TRBJ2-3, with 8 nucleotides matching TRBD2. Per the germline V gene, CDR1 is WNHNN and CDR2 is SYGVQD (reference sequence). The CDR3 has 14 residues. V gave up 8 bases and J gave up 2 bases; unmatched junction bases: 6. The CDR3 loop reads CASAGTRSTDTQYF. As DNA, the CDR3 is TGCGCCAGCGCCGGGACTAGATCCACAGATACGCAGTATTTT.

This chain joins TRBV5-1 and TRBJ2-1, with D perhaps TRBD1 (5 bases). Germline V gene lookup returns CDR1 SGHRS and CDR2 YFSETQ. The V end was cut by 1 base, the J end by 2 bases, with 13 bases between. The CDR3 is 16 amino acids. The CDR3 nucleotides read TGCGCCAGCAGCTTGCGCTCCACAGGTGCCTACAATGAGCAGTTCTTC. It yields the protein CASSLRSTGAYNEQFF. Combining the CDR3 with reference TRBV5-1 and TRBJ2-1 gives the whole variable domain KAGVTQTPRYLIKTRGQQVTLSCSPISGHRSVSWYQQTPGQGLQFLFEYFSETQRNKGNFPGRFSGRQFSNSRSEMNVSTLELGDSALYLCASSLRSTGAYNEQFFGPGTRLTVL.

The rearrangement links TRBV28 to TRBJ1-1; D gene uncertain. This CDR3 region has 17 residues. V was pared by 5 bases and J by 6 bases, with 25 bases between. The V gene's germline CDR1 is MDHEN and CDR2 SYDVKM. In DNA form, the CDR3 reads TGTGCCAGCAGTGATTACTCCGGGCCCGGGGTCATCCCTGAAGCTTTCTTT. It codes for CASSDYSGPGVIPEAFF.

V and J are TRBV5-1 and TRBJ2-1; 9 nucleotides line up with TRBD1. The germline V gene encodes CDR1 SGHRS and CDR2 YFSETQ. With V trimmed by 4 bases and J by 7 bases, 9 bases remained unmatched. The length of the CDR3 is 15 residues. The CDR3 loop reads CASSPSRDRANEQFF. CDR3 DNA sequence: TGCGCCAGCAGCCCGTCCCGGGACAGGGCTAATGAGCAGTTCTTC.

This chain uses TRBV12-3 or TRBV12-4 with TRBJ1-3; D unresolved. Trimming cost V 1 base and J 7 bases, with 8 bases left between them. CDR3 length: 13 residues. CDR3 protein: CASSLGQINTIYF. The CDR3 nucleotides read TGTGCCAGCAGTTTAGGGCAGATCAACACCATATATTTT.